The 28 T cell receptor beta chains presented below share a single source sample, sequenced in a study of blood T cells in healthy people across ages. Together with a sample-barcoded 5' primer, a J-beta primer mix was included in a second PCR lasting about 6 to 11 cycles. TCRdb reanalysed the 5' RACE reads using MiXCR and keeps one entry per CDR3 protein. The sample includes about 400,000 distinct CDR3 sequences, approximately 52% of them seen just once. What was sequenced was blood. Receptor source: a man between 60 and 70 years old in good health.

The chain is built from TRBV9 and TRBJ1-2; D may be TRBD1 (6 bases). This CDR3 is 14 amino acids long. Between the trimmed V and J ends, which lost 3 bases and 0 bases, there was a span of 9 bases. Germline V CDR1 and CDR2: SGDLS, YYNGEE. The CDR3 region has the DNA TGTGCCAGCAGCGAAGGGGGGACTAACTATGGCTACACCTTC. The encoded protein is CASSEGGTNYGYTF.

V usage is TRBV6-5 and J usage is TRBJ2-5; 7 bases agree with TRBD1. The tail of the sequence fits TRBJ2-7 better, so the J call may be wrong. The germline gives CDR1 MNHEY, CDR2 SVGAGI. This CDR3 comprises 13 residues. Here the CDR3 reads CASRYDRAYEQYF. CDR3 DNA sequence: TGTGCCAGCAGATATGACAGGGCTTACGAGCAGTACTTC.

The CDR3 bases are TGCGCCAGCACCATGACCGGGAGGGCCAGTGGTGAGCAGTTCTTC. Translating gives CASTMTGRASGEQFF. The V and J genes are TRBV5-1 and TRBJ2-1; 8 bases match TRBD2. Germline V gives CDR1 SGHRS, CDR2 YFSETQ. V lost 6 bases to trimming and J lost 9 bases; unmatched junction nucleotides: 14. The CDR3 consists of 15 residues.

This rearrangement joins TRBV6-2 or TRBV6-3 to TRBJ2-4; 7 bases are a match to TRBD2. The germline CDR1 and CDR2 sequences are MNHEY and SVGEGT. CDR3 length: 16 residues. The V gene end was trimmed by 5 bases and the J gene end by 13 bases; junction bases not matched to a gene: 20. The CDR3 reads CASSPGFGHTGLEQYF. In nucleotides, the CDR3 is TGTGCCAGCAGTCCCGGTTTTGGGCACACAGGACTAGAGCAGTACTTC.

This clonotype showed up just a few times. J is TRBJ2-1 and V is TRBV7-2; TRBD2 is a possible D gene (6 bases). The CDR3 consists of 12 residues. The V gene's germline CDR1 is SGHTA and CDR2 FQGNSA. Trimming took 3 bases from V and 7 from J, leaving 7 bases between them. Here the CDR3 DNA reads TGTGCCAGCAGCTTTGGGAGGAATGAGCAGTTCTTC. Translated, it gives CASSFGRNEQFF.

The gene calls are TRBV7-9 and TRBJ2-7, with D perhaps matching TRBD2 (6 bases). From germline, CDR1 is SEHNR and CDR2 FQNEAQ (reference sequence). Trimming stripped 1 base from V and 8 bases from J, with 15 bases between. CDR3 length: 14 amino acids. The CDR3 nucleotides are TGTGCCAGCAGCTTAGGAACCGGGAGATTGAAGCAGTACTTC. The encoded protein is CASSLGTGRLKQYF.

The chain recombines TRBV19 with TRBJ2-1; 9 nucleotides match TRBD1. V dropped 10 bases and J dropped 6; count of bases not matched to a gene: 7. The germline V gene encodes CDR1 LNHDA and CDR2 SQIVND (reference sequence). The CDR3 is made up of 13 amino acids. CDR3 in amino acids: CATRDRVFNEQFF. CDR3 bases: TGTGCCACCCGGGACAGGGTGTTCAATGAGCAGTTCTTC.

This chain joins TRBV28 and TRBJ1-2; 7 bases line up with TRBD1. Germline V gene data show CDR1 as MDHEN and CDR2 as SYDVKM. The CDR3 spans 16 residues. Losses at the gene ends were 5 bases for V and 7 bases for J; bases not matched to a gene: 16. The CDR3 DNA sequence: TGTGCCAGCAGTCCCCCGACAGGGTCTCTTACTGGTGGCTACACCTTC. This codes for CASSPPTGSLTGGYTF.

The chain carries TRBV6-6 and TRBJ1-2, with TRBD1 matching over 8 bases. Germline assignment: CDR1 MNHNY and CDR2 SVGAGI (reference sequence). J lost 7 bases, V lost 5 bases, and 6 bases had no gene match. The CDR3 extends over 13 amino acids. CDR3 region: CASSNQGAGGYTF. As DNA, the CDR3 is TGTGCCAGCAGTAATCAGGGGGCCGGTGGCTACACCTTC.

Of note for this clonotype: No conserved phenylalanine or tryptophan ends this CDR3, so it is likely a read error. This chain uses TRBV20-1 with TRBJ2-3, with D possibly matching TRBD2 (6 bases). Germline V lookup: CDR1 DFQATT, CDR2 SNEGSKA (reference sequence). Trimming pared 0 bases from V and 2 bases from J, leaving 15 bases between. The CDR3 is made up of 16 amino acids. CDR3 region: CSAREWSGWNTDTQYL. CDR3 in DNA: TGCAGTGCTAGAGAGTGGAGCGGGTGGAACACAGATACGCAGTATTTA.

This chain uses TRBV29-1 with TRBJ2-1, with a weak D call TRBD2 (6 bases). CDR3 length: 14 residues. CDR1 is SQVTM and CDR2 is ANQGSEA in the germline V gene. V lost 3 bases and J lost 2, with 11 bases in between. CDR3 amino acids: CSVDMRGPYNEQFF. The DNA of the CDR3 is TGCAGCGTTGATATGCGGGGACCCTACAATGAGCAGTTCTTC.

Only a few counts were recorded for this clonotype. V gene TRBV25-1 combines with J gene TRBJ2-1; D call uncertain. This CDR3 comprises 12 residues. The germline V and J ends were trimmed by 7 bases and 5 bases, with 9 bases remaining between them. Per germline, CDR1 MGHDK and CDR2 SYGVNS. The CDR3 here is CASNDHNNEQFF. The CDR3 DNA follows: TGTGCCAGCAATGACCATAACAATGAGCAGTTCTTC.

This chain connects TRBV20-1 to TRBJ1-2; 8 nucleotides align to TRBD1. CDR1 and CDR2 from the germline V gene are DFQATT and SNEGSKA (reference sequence). There are 15 residues in the CDR3. The J segment lost 4 bases and the V segment lost 6 bases, leaving 13 bases of the junction unmatched. The CDR3 sequence is CSATGTGSLFYGYTF. The CDR3 nucleotides read TGCAGTGCCACCGGGACAGGTTCTTTGTTCTATGGCTACACCTTC.

A single count supports this clonotype. The chain recombines TRBV6-1 with TRBJ1-2; D is possibly TRBD1 (5 bases). The CDR3 totals 16 residues. Germline CDR1 and CDR2: MNHNS and SASEGT. V lost 6 bases and J lost 1, with 18 bases in between. CDR3: CASRPTGRSLNYGYTF. CDR3 in DNA: TGTGCCAGCAGACCAACGGGACGGAGCCTTAACTATGGCTACACCTTC.

The chain's CDR3 is CASSLGQGISTDTQYF. The DNA of the CDR3 is TGCGCCAGCAGCTTGGGACAGGGAATCAGCACAGATACGCAGTATTTT. The V call is TRBV5-1, the J call TRBJ2-3; the match to TRBD1 covers 7 bases. This CDR3 comprises 16 residues. Looked up from germline, CDR1 is SGHRS and CDR2 is YFSETQ. V shed 0 bases, J shed 0 bases, and the junction held 4 bases outside the gene matches. Based on the CDR3 plus reference TRBV5-1 and TRBJ2-3, the full variable domain is KAGVTQTPRYLIKTRGQQVTLSCSPISGHRSVSWYQQTPGQGLQFLFEYFSETQRNKGNFPGRFSGRQFSNSRSEMNVSTLELGDSALYLCASSLGQGISTDTQYFGPGTRLTVL.

This clonotype has ten or more counts. This chain joins TRBV28 and TRBJ2-1; 12 bases line up with TRBD2. Germline CDR1 reads MDHEN; CDR2 reads SYDVKM. The length of the CDR3 is 15 residues. The V and J ends lost 5 bases and 7 bases, in that order; junction bases with no gene match: 6. Here the CDR3 DNA reads TGTGCCAGCAGTACCTGGACTAGCGGGAAGAATGAGCAGTTCTTC. Translation gives CASSTWTSGKNEQFF.

This clonotype has just one count. The J gene is TRBJ2-3, the V gene TRBV5-1; 7 nucleotides agree with TRBD2. This CDR3 region has 16 residues. Germline V gene sequence: CDR1 SGHRS, CDR2 YFSETQ. The V gene end was trimmed by 5 bases and the J gene end by 3 bases; junction bases not matched to a gene: 12. The CDR3 nucleotides are TGCGCCAGCAGTCCACCCAGGGCTAGCGGTACAGATACGCAGTATTTT. Its protein is CASSPPRASGTDTQYF.

In its sample, this clonotype was seen many times. The chain recombines TRBV25-1 with TRBJ2-7; D possibly corresponds to TRBD2 (5 bases). CDR3 size: 14 residues. CDR1 is MGHDK, CDR2 SYGVNS, per germline. The germline V and J ends were trimmed by 2 bases and 4 bases, with 12 bases remaining between them. CDR3 DNA sequence: TGTGCCAGCAGTGAACCGGGAATTCGGTACGAGCAGTACTTC. Translating it yields CASSEPGIRYEQYF.

A remark on this clonotype: This clone may be a read error of a much larger clone one base away. V is TRBV6-2 or TRBV6-3 and J is TRBJ2-4; no firm D call. The J call may be in error: the DNA end matches TRBJ2-7 better. Looked up from germline, CDR1 is MNHEY and CDR2 is SVGEGT. The CDR3 is 10 amino acids. This chain's CDR3 is CASRHYEQYF. CDR3 DNA sequence: TGTGCCAGCAGGCACTACGAGCAGTACTTC.

This sequence joins TRBV6-2 or TRBV6-3 and TRBJ1-5; perhaps TRBD1 as D (6 bases). V dropped 7 bases and J dropped 4 bases, with 23 bases sitting between them. The CDR3 length is 17 residues. Per germline, CDR1 MNHEY and CDR2 SVGEGT. The CDR3 DNA reads TGTGCCAGCACCCAGACGACCACCGACAGGAAAAATCAGCCCCAGCATTTT. Its translation is CASTQTTTDRKNQPQHF.

This chain links TRBV9 with TRBJ2-5; D not resolved. Germline assignment: CDR1 SGDLS and CDR2 YYNGEE. This CDR3 region has 14 residues. The ends were cut back, 4 bases at V and 7 bases at J, with 17 bases in the middle. The CDR3 nucleotides are TGTGCCAGCAGCCCCCGGGTAGCATCATGGACCCAGTACTTC. This sequence encodes CASSPRVASWTQYF.

The chain links TRBV28 to TRBJ2-5; D possibly uses TRBD1 or TRBD2 (5 bases each). The germline V gene encodes CDR1 MDHEN and CDR2 SYDVKM. V lost 6 bases and J 11 bases, leaving 19 bases between the germline ends. The length of the CDR3 is 13 residues. CDR3 loop: CASRATIQGGQYF. CDR3 nucleotide sequence: TGTGCCAGCAGGGCCACTATCCAGGGCGGGCAGTACTTC.

This clonotype was observed many times. The V and J genes are TRBV5-5 and TRBJ2-7, with TRBD2 identical over 12 bases. Germline assignment: CDR1 SGHKS and CDR2 YYEKEE (reference sequence). The CDR3 runs 16 residues. After removal of 4 bases from V and 6 bases from J, the junction contained 11 bases not matched to a gene. For the CDR3, the DNA is TGTGCCAGCAGCCTGGGGACTAGCGGGCAGCAGCTCGAGCAGTACTTC. Amino acids: CASSLGTSGQQLEQYF.

This clonotype came up many times. J is TRBJ2-3 and V is TRBV7-2; 9 positions match TRBD1. Germline values: CDR1 SGHTA, CDR2 FQGNSA. V was pared by 11 bases and J by 2 bases, with 8 bases of the junction left unmatched. The CDR3 is made up of 14 amino acids. CDR3 sequence: CAARQGDHTDTQYF. CDR3 sequence (DNA): TGTGCCGCCCGACAGGGGGATCACACAGATACGCAGTATTTT.

V usage is TRBV28 and J usage is TRBJ2-3; D unresolved. Germline V gives CDR1 MDHEN, CDR2 SYDVKM. The ends were cut back, 3 bases at V and 4 bases at J, with 8 bases in the middle. CDR3 length equals 13 residues. Written as DNA, the CDR3 is TGTGCCAGCAGTTTTACCGTCCCAGATACGCAGTATTTT. This translates into CASSFTVPDTQYF.

The V gene is TRBV6-2 or TRBV6-3, the J gene TRBJ2-2; TRBD1 is a possible D gene (6 bases). Trimming took off 4 bases at V and 5 bases at J, with 11 bases between the two ends. Germline CDR1 MNHEY, CDR2 SVGEGT. The CDR3 is made up of 14 amino acids. The CDR3 protein is CASSSGQKTGELFF. Written as DNA, the CDR3 is TGTGCCAGCAGTTCCGGACAGAAGACCGGGGAGCTGTTTTTT.

The V call is TRBV20-1, the J call TRBJ1-2; unclear D gene. The germline V gene has CDR1 DFQATT and CDR2 SNEGSKA (reference sequence). The CDR3 has 13 amino acids. V was pared by 5 bases and J by 0 bases, with 10 bases between. The CDR3 here is CSAYSVSNYGYTF. The CDR3 region has the DNA TGCAGTGCTTACAGCGTTTCTAACTATGGCTACACCTTC.

J is TRBJ2-7 and V is TRBV30, with D perhaps TRBD1 or TRBD2 (5 bases each). Per germline, CDR1 GTSNPN and CDR2 SVGIG (reference sequence). The CDR3 is made up of 13 amino acids. Trimming pared 3 bases from V and 0 bases from J, leaving 9 bases between. CDR3 nucleotides: TGTGCCTGGAGCGGGACGGCCTCCTACGAGCAGTACTTC. Protein: CAWSGTASYEQYF.